This T cell receptor (beta chain) emerged from a study of patients and donors after allogeneic stem cell transplantation. This CDR3 spans 14 amino acids. TCRdb ran MiXCR on the RT-PCR reads and lists one entry per CDR3 protein. The sample lists about 960,000 distinct CDR3 sequences, roughly 17% occurring once. The sequence came from a human donor who was either an allogeneic HSCT recipient or a stem cell or donor lymphocyte infusion donor (not recorded which). It is not recorded whose cells these are; they may come from a transplant donor. V and J are TRBV21-1 and TRBJ1-2. TRBV21-1 is described as a pseudogene. Material: blood, either unsorted or a sorted T cell fraction (not recorded which). CDR3 amino acids: CASSKFSRSGGYTF. The DNA of the CDR3 is TGTGCCAGCAGCAAATTTAGCCGTTCCGGTGGCTACACCTTC.